Sequencing of this T cell receptor (beta chain) was carried out in a study of regulatory T cells in long-lasting Graves disease. The study, taken as a whole, reports: Patients with persistent Graves' had lower TCR diversity than newly diagnosed patients.

Regarding time point: persistent/refractory GD, antithyroid drugs over 5 years with positive TRAb. PBMC-extracted RNA yielded the TCR library. Each patient gave around 8.1 milliliters of EDTA-anticoagulated peripheral blood. Combining iRepertoire HTBI primers with Arm-PCR of CDR3 regions, the authors built TCR beta libraries. Each CDR3 protein is one row after TCRdb ran MiXCR on the multiplex PCR reads. The sample consists of more than 650,000 distinct CDR3 sequences, approximately 31% of them appearing once. As for this clonotype: Antigen: not known.

Sequences were derived from peripheral blood mononuclear cells (PBMCs), sampled when the disease was refractory, from a patient treated with antithyroid drugs. This clonotype was sampled from a female donor with Graves disease.

The chain's CDR3 is CASSESDRYEQYF. The CDR3 coding sequence is TGCGCCAGCAGTGAGTCTGACCGGTACGAGCAGTACTTC. The chain employs TRBV10-1 and TRBJ2-7; D gene uncertain. The CDR3 loop spans 13 amino acids. The germline CDR1 and CDR2 sequences are WNHNN and SYGVQD (reference sequence). Trimming shortened V by 0 bases and J by 4 bases, and 7 bases separated the two germline ends.